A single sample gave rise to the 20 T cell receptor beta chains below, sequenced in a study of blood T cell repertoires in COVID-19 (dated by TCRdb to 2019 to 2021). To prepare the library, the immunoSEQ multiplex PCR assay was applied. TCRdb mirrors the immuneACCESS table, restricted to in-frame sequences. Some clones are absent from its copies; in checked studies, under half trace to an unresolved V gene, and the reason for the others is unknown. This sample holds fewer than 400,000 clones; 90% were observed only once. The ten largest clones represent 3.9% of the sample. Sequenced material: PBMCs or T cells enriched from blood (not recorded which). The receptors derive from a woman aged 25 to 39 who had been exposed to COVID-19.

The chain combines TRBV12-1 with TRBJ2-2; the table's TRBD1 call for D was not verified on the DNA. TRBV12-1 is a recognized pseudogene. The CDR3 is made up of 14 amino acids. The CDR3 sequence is CASSFEDRTGELFF. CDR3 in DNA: TGTGCCAGCAGCTTTGAGGACAGAACCGGGGAGCTGTTTTTT.

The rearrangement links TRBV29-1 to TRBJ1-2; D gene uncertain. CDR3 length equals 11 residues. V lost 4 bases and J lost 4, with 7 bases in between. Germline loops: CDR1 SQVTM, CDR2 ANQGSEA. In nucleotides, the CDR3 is TGCAGCGTTGGAGGGCTCTATGGCTACACCTTC. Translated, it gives CSVGGLYGYTF.

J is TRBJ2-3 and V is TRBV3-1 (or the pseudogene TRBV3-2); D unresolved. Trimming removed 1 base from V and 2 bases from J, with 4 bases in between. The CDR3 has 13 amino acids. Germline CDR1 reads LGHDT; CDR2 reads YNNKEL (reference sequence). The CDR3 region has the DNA TGTGCCAGCAGCCAAGGCGACACAGATACGCAGTATTTT. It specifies CASSQGDTDTQYF.

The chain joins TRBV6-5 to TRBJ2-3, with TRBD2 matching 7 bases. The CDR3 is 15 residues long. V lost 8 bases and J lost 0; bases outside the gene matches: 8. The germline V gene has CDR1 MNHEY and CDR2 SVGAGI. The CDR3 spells CASGVQGLSTDTQYF. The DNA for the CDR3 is TGTGCCAGCGGGGTTCAGGGACTAAGCACAGATACGCAGTATTTT.

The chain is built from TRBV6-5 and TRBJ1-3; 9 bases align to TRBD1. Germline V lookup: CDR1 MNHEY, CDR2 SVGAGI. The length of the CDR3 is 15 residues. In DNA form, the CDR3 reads TGTAGCTCCGGGACAGGGAGAGCCTCTGGAAACACCATATATTTT. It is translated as CSSGTGRASGNTIYF.

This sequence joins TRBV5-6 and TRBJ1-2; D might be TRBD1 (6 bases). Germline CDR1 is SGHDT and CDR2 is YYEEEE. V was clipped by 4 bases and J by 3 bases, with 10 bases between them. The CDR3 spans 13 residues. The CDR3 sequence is CASSPGGDYGYTF. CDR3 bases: TGTGCCAGCAGCCCGGGGGGCGACTATGGCTACACCTTC. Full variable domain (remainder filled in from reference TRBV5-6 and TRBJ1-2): DAGVTQSPTHLIKTRGQQVTLRCSPKSGHDTVSWYQQALGQGPQFIFQYYEEEERQRGNFPDRFSGHQFPNYSSELNVNALLLGDSALYLCASSPGGDYGYTFGSGTRLTVV.

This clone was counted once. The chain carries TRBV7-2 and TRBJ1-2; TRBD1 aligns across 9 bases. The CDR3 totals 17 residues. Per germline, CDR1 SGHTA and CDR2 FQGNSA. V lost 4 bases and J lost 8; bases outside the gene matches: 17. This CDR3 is CASSSQILTGGRRGYTF. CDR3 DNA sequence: TGTGCCAGCAGCTCCCAAATACTGACAGGGGGGCGGCGAGGCTACACCTTC.

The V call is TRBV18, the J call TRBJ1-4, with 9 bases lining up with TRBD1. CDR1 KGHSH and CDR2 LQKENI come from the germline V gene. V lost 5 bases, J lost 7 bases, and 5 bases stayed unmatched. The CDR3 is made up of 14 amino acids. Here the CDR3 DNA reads TGTGCCAGCTCAGACGGGACAGGGAGTGAAAAACTGTTTTTT. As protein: CASSDGTGSEKLFF.

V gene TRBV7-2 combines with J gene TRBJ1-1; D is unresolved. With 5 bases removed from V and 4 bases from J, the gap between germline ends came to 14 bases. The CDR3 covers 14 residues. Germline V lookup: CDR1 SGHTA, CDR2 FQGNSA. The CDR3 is CASSPITVSTEAFF. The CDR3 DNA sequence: TGTGCCAGCAGCCCCATTACGGTTAGCACTGAAGCTTTCTTT.

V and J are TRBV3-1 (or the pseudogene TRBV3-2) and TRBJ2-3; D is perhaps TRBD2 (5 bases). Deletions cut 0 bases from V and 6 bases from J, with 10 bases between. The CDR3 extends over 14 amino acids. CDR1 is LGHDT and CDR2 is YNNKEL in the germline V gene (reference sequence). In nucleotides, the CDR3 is TGTGCCAGCAGCCAAGACCCTAGCAGGGATACGCAGTATTTT. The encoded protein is CASSQDPSRDTQYF.

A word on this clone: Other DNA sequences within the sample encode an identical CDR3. CDR3 in DNA: TGTGCCAGCAGTTTACAGGGTCAGCCCCAGCATTTT. Protein sequence: CASSLQGQPQHF. The rearrangement uses TRBV28 and TRBJ1-5, with D possibly TRBD1 on 5 matching bases. CDR3 length equals 12 residues. Germline CDR1 and CDR2: MDHEN and SYDVKM. V was cut by 2 bases and J by 6 bases, with 5 bases left in between. The full variable domain, with the rest looked up from reference TRBV28 and TRBJ1-5, is DVKVTQSSRYLVKRTGEKVFLECVQDMDHENMFWYRQDPGLGLRLIYFSYDVKMKEKGDIPEGYSVSREKKERFSLILESASTNQTSMYLCASSLQGQPQHFGDGTRLSIL.

The CDR3 loop is CASSRRGTYGAGNTIYF. CDR3 in DNA: TGTGCCAGCAGTCGCCGGGGGACTTATGGGGCTGGAAACACCATATATTTT. This chain links TRBV6-6 with TRBJ1-3, with D tentatively TRBD1 (5 bases). CDR3 length: 17 residues. Trimming shortened V by 5 bases and J by 2 bases, and 19 bases separated the two germline ends. Germline loops: CDR1 MNHNY, CDR2 SVGAGI (reference sequence).

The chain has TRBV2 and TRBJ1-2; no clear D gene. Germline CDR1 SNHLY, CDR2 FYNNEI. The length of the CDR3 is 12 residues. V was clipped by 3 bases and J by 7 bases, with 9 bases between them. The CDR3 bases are TGTGCCAGCAGTGACGTAAACACTGGCTACACCTTC. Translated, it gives CASSDVNTGYTF.

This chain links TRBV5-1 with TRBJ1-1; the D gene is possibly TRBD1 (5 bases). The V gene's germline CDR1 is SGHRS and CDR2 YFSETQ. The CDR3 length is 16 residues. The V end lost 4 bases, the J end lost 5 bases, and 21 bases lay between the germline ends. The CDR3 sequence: CASSPEGEARGTEAFF. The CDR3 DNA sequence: TGCGCCAGCAGCCCCGAAGGGGAGGCACGGGGTACTGAAGCTTTCTTT.

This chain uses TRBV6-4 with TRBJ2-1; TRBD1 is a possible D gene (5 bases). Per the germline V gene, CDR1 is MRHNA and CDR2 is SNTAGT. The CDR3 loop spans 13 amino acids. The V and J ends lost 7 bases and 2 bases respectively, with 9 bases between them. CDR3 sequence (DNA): TGTGCCAGCATTCTGACAGCCTACAATGAGCAGTTCTTC. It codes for CASILTAYNEQFF.

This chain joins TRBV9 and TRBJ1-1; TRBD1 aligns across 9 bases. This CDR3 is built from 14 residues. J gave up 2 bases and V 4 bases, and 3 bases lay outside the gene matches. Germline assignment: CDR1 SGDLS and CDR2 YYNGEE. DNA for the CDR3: TGTGCCAGCAGCCGACAGGGGGACAACACTGAAGCTTTCTTT. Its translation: CASSRQGDNTEAFF.

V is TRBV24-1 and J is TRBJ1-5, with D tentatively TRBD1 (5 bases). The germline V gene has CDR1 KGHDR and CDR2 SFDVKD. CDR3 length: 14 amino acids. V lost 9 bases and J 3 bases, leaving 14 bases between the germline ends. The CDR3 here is CATDGHCDNQPQHF. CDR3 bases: TGTGCCACCGACGGACATTGTGACAATCAGCCCCAGCATTTT.

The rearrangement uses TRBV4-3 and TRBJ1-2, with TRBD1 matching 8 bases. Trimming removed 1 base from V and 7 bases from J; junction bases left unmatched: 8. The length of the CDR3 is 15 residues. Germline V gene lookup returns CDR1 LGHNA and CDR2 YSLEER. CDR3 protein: CASSQAGDRRGGYTF. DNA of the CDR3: TGCGCCAGCAGCCAAGCTGGGGACAGGAGGGGTGGCTACACCTTC.

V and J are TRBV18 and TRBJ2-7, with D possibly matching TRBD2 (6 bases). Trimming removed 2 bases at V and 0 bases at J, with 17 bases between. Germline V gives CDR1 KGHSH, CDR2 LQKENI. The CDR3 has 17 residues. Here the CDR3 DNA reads TGTGCCAGCTCACCATCTTTGGGACGGCGGGGCTCCTACGAGCAGTACTTC. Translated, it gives CASSPSLGRRGSYEQYF.

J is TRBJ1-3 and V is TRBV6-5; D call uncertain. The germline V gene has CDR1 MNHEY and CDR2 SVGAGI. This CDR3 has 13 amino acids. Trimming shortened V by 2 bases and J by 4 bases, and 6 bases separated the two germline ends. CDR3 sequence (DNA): TGTGCCAGCAGTTACAAGCGGGGAAACACCATATATTTT. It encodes CASSYKRGNTIYF.